The T cell receptor (beta chain) under discussion was sequenced for a study of beta chain features in type 1 diabetes. Whole-study results and caveats: All four CD4+ subsets from Type 1 diabetes patients carried moderately but significantly shorter TCRB CDR3s.

This clone occurred a few times. Its cognate antigen is unknown. The isolated RNA, all of it, was reverse transcribed, so expressed TCRB transcripts were what got sequenced. The table came from immunoSEQ multiplex PCR; TCRdb's copy has only in-frame clones and leaves some out. Counted here are about 230,000 clones, roughly 17% occurring once; the ten biggest clones make up about 0.092%. V was cut by 5 bases and J by 5 bases, with 14 bases left in between. Germline CDR1 reads SGHTA; CDR2 reads FQGNSA. The CDR3 is 14 amino acids. Sequencing was done on a sample of naive CD4+ T cells from blood. V gene TRBV7-2 combines with J gene TRBJ2-3; no clear D. The TCR sequence derives from a man younger than 40 with type 1 diabetes. CDR3 in DNA: TGTGCCAGCAGCCTCCGGCAAGGATTAGATACGCAGTATTTT. Residues: CASSLRQGLDTQYF. Looking up the rest from reference TRBV7-2 and TRBJ2-3 gives the full variable domain: GAGVSQSPSNKVTEKGKDVELRCDPISGHTALYWYRQSLGQGLEFLIYFQGNSAPDKSGLPSDRFSAERTGGSVSTLTIQRTQQEDSAVYLCASSLRQGLDTQYFGPGTRLTVL.